This record looks at one T cell receptor beta chain sequence and its context. Sequenced by immunoSEQ multiplex PCR; TCRdb stores in-frame clones only, minus some. This table holds over 50,000 clones, around 80% found once. Germline-derived CDR1 and CDR2 are LNHNV and YYDKDF (reference sequence). CDR3 length: 15 residues. V was clipped by 4 bases and J by 3 bases, with 13 bases between them. This entry is derived from a study of blood T cell repertoires in COVID-19. Study in general: Sites in the United States, Italy and Spain provided acute and convalescent COVID-19 samples. In each case, the material was cDNA or gDNA derived from T cells, B-cell-depleted T cells, or PBMCs.

The TCR originated in a man aged 80 or over with acute or convalescent COVID-19. This chain uses TRBV15 with TRBJ2-1, with D possibly TRBD2 on 5 matching bases. Sequenced input: peripheral blood. The CDR3 bases are TGTGCCACCAGCAAACTTACCCGGGACTACAATGAGCAGTTCTTC. Its protein is CATSKLTRDYNEQFF.